This TCR beta chain was identified during a study of cytomegalovirus exposure and HLA in healthy donors. Study-wide context: There were 100 million to 120 million unique TCR beta sequences, drawn from 150 million to 200 million T cells, in an earlier analysis.

The donors were healthy bone marrow donors. This clone was counted a few times. Antigen: not known. In the PCR, 60 Vbeta and 13 Jbeta primers were used. Some clones are missing from TCRdb's copy, which holds only in-frame ones; the method was immunoSEQ multiplex PCR. The repertoire has approximately 91,000 clones, roughly 60% of them found once; the top ten carry about 2.3%. Trimming pared 2 bases from V and 5 bases from J, leaving 9 bases between. The CDR3 loop spans 13 amino acids. Study outcomes and limitations: Reported results showed that the classifier diagnosed cytomegalovirus status with high specificity and sensitivity. An ancestry cluster, one associated with Asian ancestry, reportedly showed fewer N-insertions than the approximately 670-donor mean in a later analysis.

The sequenced material came from PBMCs. This rearrangement joins TRBV23-1 to TRBJ1-1; TRBD1 might be the D (6 bases). TRBV23-1 falls under the ORF class, with uncertain function. The source is a human donor in good health. CDR3 amino acids: CASSQEGGTEAFF. The CDR3 coding sequence is TGCGCCAGCAGTCAAGAGGGGGGGACTGAAGCTTTCTTT.